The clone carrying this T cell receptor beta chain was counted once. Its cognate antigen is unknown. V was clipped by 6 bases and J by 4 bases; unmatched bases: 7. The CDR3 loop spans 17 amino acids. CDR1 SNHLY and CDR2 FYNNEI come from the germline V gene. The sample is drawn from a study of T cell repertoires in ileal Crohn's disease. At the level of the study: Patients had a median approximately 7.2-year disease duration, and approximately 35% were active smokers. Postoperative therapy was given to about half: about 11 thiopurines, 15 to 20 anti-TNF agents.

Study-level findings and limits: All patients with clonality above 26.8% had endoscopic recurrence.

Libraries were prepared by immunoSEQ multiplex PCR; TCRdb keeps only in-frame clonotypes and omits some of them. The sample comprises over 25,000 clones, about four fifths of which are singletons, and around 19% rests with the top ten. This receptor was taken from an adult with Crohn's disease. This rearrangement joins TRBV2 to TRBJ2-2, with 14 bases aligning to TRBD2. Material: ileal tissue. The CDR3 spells CASRKGTSGSGTGELFF. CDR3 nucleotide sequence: TGTGCCAGCAGGAAGGGGACTAGCGGGAGTGGCACCGGGGAGCTGTTTTTT.